A selection of T cell receptor beta chains follows, all from one sample in a study of PD-L1 blockade in urothelial cancer. Produced via immunoSEQ multiplex PCR; TCRdb's table is partial and in-frame only. The repertoire consists of 70,000 to 95,000 clones, with over 80% occurring once and the leading ten covering around 2%. The specimen was PBMCs, collected around atezolizumab (anti-PD-L1) treatment. All receptors derive from a man aged 55 to 70 with urothelial cancer. Each CDR3 is given without its conserved first and last residue. The order of the fields is V gene, CDR3 length, clone size, CDR3 protein. Size is omitted from some rows. Given values are once, few, many or a class for expanded clones.

V gene: TRBV7-9
CDR3 length: 13
clone size: -
CDR3 protein: ASSFRDRGQYGYT

V gene: TRBV6-6
CDR3 length: 13
clone size: -
CDR3 protein: ASSPMKGQNTEAF

V gene: TRBV27
CDR3 length: 11
clone size: -
CDR3 protein: ASRTGQPEKLF

V gene: TRBV10-3
CDR3 length: 10
clone size: -
CDR3 protein: AVAGGSDTQY

V gene: TRBV7-8
CDR3 length: 9
clone size: -
CDR3 protein: TSSFTYEQY

V gene: TRBV5-6
CDR3 length: 14
clone size: once
CDR3 protein: ASSILGGRNTGELF

V gene: TRBV7-9
CDR3 length: 15
clone size: once
CDR3 protein: ASSLALGLGRNTEAF

V gene: TRBV25-1
CDR3 length: 12
clone size: -
CDR3 protein: ASSEGTAGNTIY

V gene: TRBV21-1
CDR3 length: 17
clone size: -
CDR3 protein: ASRKPGLAGIPCTDTQY

V gene: TRBV7-9
CDR3 length: 14
clone size: -
CDR3 protein: ASSLGGVSVLPEAF

V gene: TRBV7-2
CDR3 length: 15
clone size: -
CDR3 protein: ASSPQSGRGSYNEQF

V gene: TRBV11-1
CDR3 length: 11
clone size: -
CDR3 protein: ASSYQYYTEAF

V gene: TRBV2
CDR3 length: 13
clone size: -
CDR3 protein: ASSEGQYSNQPQH

V gene: TRBV6-1
CDR3 length: 14
clone size: -
CDR3 protein: AISEGREQGNNEQF

V gene: TRBV18
CDR3 length: 11
clone size: -
CDR3 protein: ASSPGLGEKLF

V gene: TRBV7-2
CDR3 length: 10
clone size: once
CDR3 protein: ASSLDLYTQY

V gene: TRBV5-4
CDR3 length: 11
clone size: -
CDR3 protein: ASSLALSETQY

V gene: TRBV18
CDR3 length: 17
clone size: -
CDR3 protein: ASSPRTSGRTSGANVLT

V gene: TRBV12-5
CDR3 length: 13
clone size: -
CDR3 protein: ASGLERGLYGELF

V gene: TRBV5-1
CDR3 length: 14
clone size: few
CDR3 protein: ASRMAGGQRNSPLH

V gene: TRBV5-5
CDR3 length: 13
clone size: -
CDR3 protein: ASSLGQGVPLGQY

V gene: TRBV13
CDR3 length: 15
clone size: -
CDR3 protein: ASSLGLAGGSQETQY

V gene: TRBV25-1
CDR3 length: 12
clone size: -
CDR3 protein: ASSEYPGDRGYT

V gene: TRBV28
CDR3 length: 11
clone size: -
CDR3 protein: ASSFGDSDTQY

V gene: TRBV27
CDR3 length: 14
clone size: -
CDR3 protein: ASSLSLAGGYNEQF

V gene: TRBV6-5
CDR3 length: 14
clone size: -
CDR3 protein: ASSYARASGRDEQY

V gene: TRBV4-1
CDR3 length: 13
clone size: -
CDR3 protein: ASSQEIASRQPQH

V gene: TRBV2
CDR3 length: 13
clone size: -
CDR3 protein: ASSISRQGTNEQF

V gene: TRBV30
CDR3 length: 12
clone size: few
CDR3 protein: AWSPGTVNSPLH

V gene: TRBV5-4
CDR3 length: 14
clone size: -
CDR3 protein: ASSLDQRGSYNEQF

V gene: TRBV15
CDR3 length: 17
clone size: -
CDR3 protein: ATSRGFSPPGQDLTGYT

V gene: TRBV7-2
CDR3 length: 12
clone size: -
CDR3 protein: ASSLLAGQETQY

V gene: TRBV28
CDR3 length: 11
clone size: few
CDR3 protein: ASSIGGHYEQY

V gene: TRBV27
CDR3 length: 11
clone size: few
CDR3 protein: ASSFYSNQPQH

V gene: TRBV14
CDR3 length: 12
clone size: -
CDR3 protein: ASSRGRDTGELF

V gene: TRBV20-1
CDR3 length: 9
clone size: -
CDR3 protein: SAPAVYEQF

V gene: TRBV4-1
CDR3 length: 13
clone size: -
CDR3 protein: ASSPRGGISNEQF

V gene: TRBV5-1
CDR3 length: 13
clone size: -
CDR3 protein: ASSLEGQGGFEQF

V gene: TRBV7-9
CDR3 length: 14
clone size: -
CDR3 protein: ASSLRDRVSGNTIY

V gene: TRBV30
CDR3 length: 14
clone size: once
CDR3 protein: AWSVRGLSTNEKLF

V gene: TRBV5-6
CDR3 length: 13
clone size: few
CDR3 protein: ASSFGGTNNQPQH

V gene: TRBV6-1
CDR3 length: 15
clone size: once
CDR3 protein: ASSDYLRTGGAYGYT

V gene: TRBV18
CDR3 length: 15
clone size: -
CDR3 protein: ASSPALAVGSPYEQY

V gene: TRBV29-1
CDR3 length: 11
clone size: -
CDR3 protein: SVEAGSYNEQF

V gene: TRBV6-6
CDR3 length: 13
clone size: -
CDR3 protein: ASRRTGANTGELF

V gene: TRBV4-1
CDR3 length: 12
clone size: -
CDR3 protein: ASSQDKGVGEQY

V gene: TRBV7-6
CDR3 length: 12
clone size: -
CDR3 protein: ASSLAGGYSPLH

V gene: TRBV6-5
CDR3 length: 13
clone size: -
CDR3 protein: ASSYLTGFKNIQY

V gene: TRBV7-9
CDR3 length: 12
clone size: -
CDR3 protein: ASSPGTETYEQY

V gene: TRBV6-5
CDR3 length: 12
clone size: -
CDR3 protein: ASSWTSGHYEQY

V gene: TRBV5-1
CDR3 length: 15
clone size: -
CDR3 protein: ASSNGTGWSGANVLT

V gene: TRBV15
CDR3 length: 12
clone size: -
CDR3 protein: ATSKGTGATEAF

V gene: TRBV27
CDR3 length: 13
clone size: -
CDR3 protein: ASSSPERAQETQY

V gene: TRBV18
CDR3 length: 15
clone size: -
CDR3 protein: ASSPPLGGARPTEAF

V gene: TRBV11-2
CDR3 length: 14
clone size: once
CDR3 protein: ASSLSPAGGTGELF

V gene: TRBV4-1
CDR3 length: 14
clone size: -
CDR3 protein: ASSILGGVPGNTIY

V gene: TRBV19
CDR3 length: 12
clone size: -
CDR3 protein: ASDGGSSYNEQF

V gene: TRBV12-2
CDR3 length: 15
clone size: -
CDR3 protein: ASRLGVPDSSYNEQF